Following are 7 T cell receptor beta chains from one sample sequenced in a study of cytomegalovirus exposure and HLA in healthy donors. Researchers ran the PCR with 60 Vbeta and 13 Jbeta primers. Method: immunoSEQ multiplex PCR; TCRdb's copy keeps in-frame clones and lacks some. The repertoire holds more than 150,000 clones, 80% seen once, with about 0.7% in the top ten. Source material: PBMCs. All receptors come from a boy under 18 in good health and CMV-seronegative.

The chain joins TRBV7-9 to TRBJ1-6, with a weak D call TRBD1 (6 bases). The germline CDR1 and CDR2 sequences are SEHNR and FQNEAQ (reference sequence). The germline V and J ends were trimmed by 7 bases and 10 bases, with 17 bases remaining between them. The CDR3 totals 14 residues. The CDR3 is CASNLDSVGSPLHF. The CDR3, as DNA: TGTGCCAGCAATCTGGACAGTGTTGGGTCACCCCTCCACTTT.

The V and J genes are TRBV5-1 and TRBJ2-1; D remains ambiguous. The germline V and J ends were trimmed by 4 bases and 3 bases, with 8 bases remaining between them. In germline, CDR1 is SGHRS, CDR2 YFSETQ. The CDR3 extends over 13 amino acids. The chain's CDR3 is CASSETSYNEQFF. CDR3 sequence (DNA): TGCGCCAGCAGCGAAACCAGCTACAATGAGCAGTTCTTC.

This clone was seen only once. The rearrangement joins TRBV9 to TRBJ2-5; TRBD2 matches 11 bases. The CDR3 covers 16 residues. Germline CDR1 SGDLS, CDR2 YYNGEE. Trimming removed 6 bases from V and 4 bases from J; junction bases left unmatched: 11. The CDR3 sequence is CASKGGTSGSRETQYF. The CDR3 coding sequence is TGTGCCAGCAAAGGGGGAACTAGCGGGAGTAGAGAGACCCAGTACTTC.

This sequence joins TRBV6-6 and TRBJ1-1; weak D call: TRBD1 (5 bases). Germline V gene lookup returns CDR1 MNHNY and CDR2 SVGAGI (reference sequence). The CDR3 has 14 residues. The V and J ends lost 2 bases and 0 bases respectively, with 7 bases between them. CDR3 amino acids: CASSYGAMNTEAFF. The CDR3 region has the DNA TGTGCCAGCAGTTACGGGGCCATGAACACTGAAGCTTTCTTT.

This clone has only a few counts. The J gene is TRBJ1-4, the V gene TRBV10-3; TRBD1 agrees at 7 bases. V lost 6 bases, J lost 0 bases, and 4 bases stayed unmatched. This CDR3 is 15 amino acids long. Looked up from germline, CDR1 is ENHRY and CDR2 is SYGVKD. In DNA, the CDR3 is TGTGCCATCAGAGATGGACAGGCAACTAATGAAAAACTGTTTTTT. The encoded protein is CAIRDGQATNEKLFF.

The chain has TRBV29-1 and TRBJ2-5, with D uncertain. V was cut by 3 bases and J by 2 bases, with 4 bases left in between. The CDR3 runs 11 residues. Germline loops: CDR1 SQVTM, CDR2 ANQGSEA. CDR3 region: CSVERQETQYF. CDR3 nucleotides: TGCAGCGTTGAGCGGCAAGAGACCCAGTACTTC. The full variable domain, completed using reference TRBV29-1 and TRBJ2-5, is SAVISQKPSRDICQRGTSLTIQCQVDSQVTMMFWYRQQPGQSLTLIATANQGSEATYESGFVIDKFPISRPNLTFSTLTVSNMSPEDSSIYLCSVERQETQYFGPGTRLLVL.

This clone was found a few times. The CDR3 here is CASSSNTATLQGNYGYTF. As DNA, the CDR3 is TGTGCCAGCAGCTCCAATACGGCAACCCTACAGGGTAACTATGGCTACACCTTC. The rearrangement uses TRBV11-3 and TRBJ1-2; D may be TRBD1 (6 bases). V lost 4 bases and J lost 1, with 22 bases in between. The germline V gene has CDR1 SGHNT and CDR2 YENEEA. The CDR3 runs 18 residues.